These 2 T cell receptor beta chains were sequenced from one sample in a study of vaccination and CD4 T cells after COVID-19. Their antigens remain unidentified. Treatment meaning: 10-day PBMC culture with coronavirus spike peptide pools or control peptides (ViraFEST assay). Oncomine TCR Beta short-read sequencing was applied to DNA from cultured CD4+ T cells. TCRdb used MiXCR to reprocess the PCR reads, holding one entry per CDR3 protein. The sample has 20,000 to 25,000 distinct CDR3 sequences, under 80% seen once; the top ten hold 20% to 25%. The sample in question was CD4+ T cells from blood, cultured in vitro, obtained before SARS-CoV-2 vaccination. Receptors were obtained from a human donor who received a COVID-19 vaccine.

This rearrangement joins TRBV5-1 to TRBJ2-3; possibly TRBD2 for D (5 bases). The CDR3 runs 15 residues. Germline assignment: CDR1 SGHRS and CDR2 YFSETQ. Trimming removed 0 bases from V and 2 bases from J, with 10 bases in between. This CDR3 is CASSLEAGSTDTQYF. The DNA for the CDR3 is TGCGCCAGCAGCTTGGAGGCGGGTTCCACAGATACGCAGTATTTT.

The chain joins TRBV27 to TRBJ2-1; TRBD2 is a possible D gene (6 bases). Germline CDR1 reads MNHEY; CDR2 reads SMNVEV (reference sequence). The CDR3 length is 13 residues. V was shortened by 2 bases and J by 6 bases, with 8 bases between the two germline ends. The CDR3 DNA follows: TGTGCCAGCAGTTTAAGGGGAGGCAATGAGCAGTTCTTC. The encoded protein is CASSLRGGNEQFF.